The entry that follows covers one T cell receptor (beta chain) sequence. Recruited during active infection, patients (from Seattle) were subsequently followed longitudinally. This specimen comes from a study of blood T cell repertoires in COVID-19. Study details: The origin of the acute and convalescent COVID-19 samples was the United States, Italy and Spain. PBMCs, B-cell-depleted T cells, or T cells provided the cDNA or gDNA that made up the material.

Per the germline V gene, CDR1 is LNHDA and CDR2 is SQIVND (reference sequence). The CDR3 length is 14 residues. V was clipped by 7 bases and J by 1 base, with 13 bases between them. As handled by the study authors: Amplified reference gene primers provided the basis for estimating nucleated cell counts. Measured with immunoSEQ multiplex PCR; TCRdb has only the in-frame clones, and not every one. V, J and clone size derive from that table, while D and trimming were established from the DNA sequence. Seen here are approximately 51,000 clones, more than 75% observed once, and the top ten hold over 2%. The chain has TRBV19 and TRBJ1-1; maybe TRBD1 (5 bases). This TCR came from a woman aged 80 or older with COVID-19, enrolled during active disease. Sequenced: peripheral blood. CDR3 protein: CASKRVRENTEAFF. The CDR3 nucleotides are TGTGCCAGTAAGCGTGTCAGGGAGAACACTGAAGCTTTCTTT. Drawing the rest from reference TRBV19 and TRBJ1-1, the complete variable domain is DGGITQSPKYLFRKEGQNVTLSCEQNLNHDAMYWYRQDPGQGLRLIYYSQIVNDFQKGDIAEGYSVSREKKESFPLTVTSAQKNPTAFYLCASKRVRENTEAFFGQGTRLTVV.